The T cell receptor beta chain under discussion was sequenced for a study of tissue T cells after allogeneic stem cell transplantation. Time point given: mouse harvest day 14 after allogeneic transplant. Tail vein injection delivered 10^7 T-cell-depleted bone marrow cells and 10^6 splenic CD5+ T cells. B6 (H2b) cells into BALB/c (H2d) mice; tissues taken at day 7 or 14. Sequencing was performed with immunoSEQ multiplex PCR; in TCRdb, only in-frame clones are kept and a portion is missing. Of roughly 2,000 clones listed, 49% are singletons. The study's findings and limits: Tissue-detected TCR repertoire was only partly captured by blood and spleen T cells. Which tissue TCRs were alloreactive or antigen-specific was not determined. Some clones might be persisting host cells.

Worth noting for this clone: Its target is not known. The junction departs from the called germline gene at one end, perhaps through a read error. Gene names are mouse gene names.

The clonotype originates from a female BALB/c mouse given C57BL/6 T cells with graft-versus-host disease after an allogeneic hematopoietic cell transplant. Sequencing was carried out using blood.

CDR3 DNA, as far as it was read: TGTCCCAGCAGCCCCGGGACCGGGCATGACCAGTAC. Translating gives CPSSPGTGHDQY. The whole CDR3 protein reads CPSSPGTGHDQYF. J is TRBJ2-5 and V is TRBV14; the D gene could be TRBD1 or TRBD2 (5 bases each). The CDR3 end is not reached by the read, which stops 1 residue before it; the germline J gene fills it in. The CDR3 spans 13 residues. The germline CDR1 and CDR2 sequences are SGHDT and FRDEAV.